This T cell receptor beta chain was obtained from a study of regulatory T cells in long-lasting Graves disease. Turning to the study itself: Prior antithyroid drug treatment in newly diagnosed Graves' patients lasted under 3 months.

The time point was: newly diagnosed GD, antithyroid drugs for less than 3 months. After RNA was extracted from PBMCs, the TCR library was made from it. This clonotype was seen ten or more times. Libraries of TCR beta came from iRepertoire HTBI primers plus Arm-PCR of CDR3 regions. Via MiXCR, TCRdb re-called the multiplex PCR reads, giving one row per CDR3 protein. Of a few hundred thousand distinct CDR3 sequences listed, over 15% are singletons. The germline CDR1 and CDR2 sequences are MNHNS and SASEGT. Trimming removed 6 bases from V and 5 bases from J, with 13 bases in between. The CDR3 is 14 amino acids. A further study also used this sample, focusing on T cells in Graves' hyperthyroidism and ophthalmopathy.

This specimen consisted of peripheral blood mononuclear cells (PBMCs), obtained at new diagnosis, from a patient treated with antithyroid drugs. The rearrangement uses TRBV6-1 and TRBJ2-2; D tentatively reads TRBD1 or TRBD2 (5 bases each). The receptor comes from a middle-aged man with Graves disease. This CDR3 reads CASRRGARTGELFF. The DNA for the CDR3 is TGTGCCAGCAGAAGAGGGGCGAGGACCGGGGAGCTGTTTTTT.